Detailed here is one T cell receptor (beta chain). Its target is not known. Each sample gave at least 6.5 million isolated PBMCs. V was shortened by 5 bases and J by 1 base, with 24 bases between the two germline ends. This CDR3 is 19 amino acids long. The data are from a study of blood T cells in healthy people across ages. General study results and limits: Any changes in expanded clonotypes were possibly confounded, as donor CMV status remained unknown.

The use of a sample-barcoded 5' primer and a J-beta primer mix characterized a second PCR of about 7 to 12 cycles. At least 3 million CDR3-containing paired-end reads were obtained per sample. TCRdb processed the 5' RACE reads anew with MiXCR; each CDR3 protein has one entry. The data show about 1.5 million distinct CDR3 sequences, 42% seen once. This TCR came from a woman younger than 35 in good health. The chain employs TRBV12-3 or TRBV12-4 and TRBJ2-1; D possibly uses TRBD1 or TRBD2 (5 bases each). Sequenced: blood. The CDR3, as DNA: TGTGCCAGCAGTCCCCGAGGGCGGTGGGGGTCTTCTTCCTACAATGAGCAGTTCTTC. Translating it yields CASSPRGRWGSSSYNEQFF.